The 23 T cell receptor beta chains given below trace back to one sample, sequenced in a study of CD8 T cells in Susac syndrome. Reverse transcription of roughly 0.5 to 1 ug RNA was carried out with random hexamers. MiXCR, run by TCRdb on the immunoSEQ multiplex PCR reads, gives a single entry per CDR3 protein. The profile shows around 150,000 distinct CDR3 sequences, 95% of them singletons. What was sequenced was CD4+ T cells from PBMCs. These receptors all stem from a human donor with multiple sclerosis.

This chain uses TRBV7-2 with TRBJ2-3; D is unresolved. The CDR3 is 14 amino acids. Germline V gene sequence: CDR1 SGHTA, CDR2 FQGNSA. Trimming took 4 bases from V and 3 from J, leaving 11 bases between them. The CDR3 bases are TGTGCCAGCAGCTGGGCCCCCGGTACAGATACGCAGTATTTT. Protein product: CASSWAPGTDTQYF.

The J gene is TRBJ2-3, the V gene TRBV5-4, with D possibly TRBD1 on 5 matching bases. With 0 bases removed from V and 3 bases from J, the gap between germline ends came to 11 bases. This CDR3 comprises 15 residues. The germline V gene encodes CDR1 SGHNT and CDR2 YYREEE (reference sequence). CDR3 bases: TGTGCCAGCAGCTTGGGACAGTCCCAAACAGATACGCAGTATTTT. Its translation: CASSLGQSQTDTQYF.

CDR3 sequence (DNA): TGTGCCAGCAGCGTAAGAACAACTAATGAAAAACTGTTTTTT. This translates into CASSVRTTNEKLFF. The chain employs TRBV5-6 and TRBJ1-4, with D unresolved. This CDR3 contains 14 residues. The germline V gene encodes CDR1 SGHDT and CDR2 YYEEEE. Trimming took 4 bases from V and 0 from J, leaving 7 bases between them.

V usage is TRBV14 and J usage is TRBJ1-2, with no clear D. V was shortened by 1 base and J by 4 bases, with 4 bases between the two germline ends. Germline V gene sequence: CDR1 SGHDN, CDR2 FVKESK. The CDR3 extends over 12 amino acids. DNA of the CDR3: TGTGCCAGCAGCCAAGCCCTCTATGGCTACACCTTC. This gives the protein CASSQALYGYTF.

The CDR3 DNA follows: TGTGCCAGCAGCCCAAGCACCGGGACTAGCGGGAGTAATGAGCAGTTCTTC. This codes for CASSPSTGTSGSNEQFF. The gene calls are TRBV9 and TRBJ2-1, with 14 bases fitting TRBD2. This CDR3 is built from 17 residues. CDR1 is SGDLS, CDR2 YYNGEE, per germline. The V gene end was trimmed by 4 bases and the J gene end by 7 bases; junction bases not matched to a gene: 10.

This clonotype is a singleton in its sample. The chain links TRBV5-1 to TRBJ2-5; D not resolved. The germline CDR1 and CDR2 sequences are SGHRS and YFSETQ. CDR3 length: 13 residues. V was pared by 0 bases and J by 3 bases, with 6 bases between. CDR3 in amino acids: CASSLGQKETQYF. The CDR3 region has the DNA TGCGCCAGCAGCTTGGGACAAAAAGAGACCCAGTACTTC.

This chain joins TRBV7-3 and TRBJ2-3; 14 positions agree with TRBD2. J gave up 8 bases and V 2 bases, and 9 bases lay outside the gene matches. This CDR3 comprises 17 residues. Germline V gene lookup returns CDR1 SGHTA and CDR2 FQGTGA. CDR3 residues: CASSLDGLAGGKATQYF. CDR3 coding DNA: TGTGCCAGCAGCTTAGACGGACTAGCGGGGGGAAAGGCTACGCAGTATTTT.

CDR3 in DNA: TGTGCCAGCAGCAACCCGCTCAGGTCGCTAGCCAAAAACATTCAGTACTTC. It translates to CASSNPLRSLAKNIQYF. The chain recombines TRBV5-4 with TRBJ2-4; no firm D call. The germline gives CDR1 SGHNT, CDR2 YYREEE (reference sequence). The CDR3 consists of 17 residues. V lost 4 bases and J lost 0, with 17 bases in between.

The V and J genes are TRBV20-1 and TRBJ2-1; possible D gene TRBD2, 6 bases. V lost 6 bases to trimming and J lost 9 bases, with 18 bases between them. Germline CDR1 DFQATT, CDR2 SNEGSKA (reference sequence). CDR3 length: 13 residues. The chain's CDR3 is CSAGGDSLGEQFF. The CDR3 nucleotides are TGCAGTGCAGGAGGGGATAGCCTCGGTGAGCAGTTCTTC.

The CDR3 is CSAGGRVNYGYTF. In DNA, the CDR3 is TGCAGTGCGGGAGGGCGGGTAAACTATGGCTACACCTTC. The chain has TRBV29-1 and TRBJ1-2; D is ambiguous. The CDR3 is 13 amino acids. Germline values: CDR1 SQVTM, CDR2 ANQGSEA.

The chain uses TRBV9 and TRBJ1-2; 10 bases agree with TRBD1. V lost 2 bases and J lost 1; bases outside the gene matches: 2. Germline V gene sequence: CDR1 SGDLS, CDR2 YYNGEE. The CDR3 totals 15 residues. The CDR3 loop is CASSVRTGGNYGYTF. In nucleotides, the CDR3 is TGTGCCAGCAGCGTCCGGACAGGGGGTAACTATGGCTACACCTTC.

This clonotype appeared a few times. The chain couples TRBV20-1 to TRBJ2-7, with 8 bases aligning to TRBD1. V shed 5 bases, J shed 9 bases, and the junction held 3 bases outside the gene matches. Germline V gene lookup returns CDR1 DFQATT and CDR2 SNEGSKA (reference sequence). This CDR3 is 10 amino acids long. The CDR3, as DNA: TGCAGTGCTGGACAGGGAGGGCAGTACTTC. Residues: CSAGQGGQYF.

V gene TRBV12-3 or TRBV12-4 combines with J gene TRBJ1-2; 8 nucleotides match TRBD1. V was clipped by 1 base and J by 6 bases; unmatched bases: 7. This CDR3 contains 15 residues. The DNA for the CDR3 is TGTGCCAGCAGTTTAGTGGGCAGGGGGCCCCATGGCTACACCTTC. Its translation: CASSLVGRGPHGYTF.

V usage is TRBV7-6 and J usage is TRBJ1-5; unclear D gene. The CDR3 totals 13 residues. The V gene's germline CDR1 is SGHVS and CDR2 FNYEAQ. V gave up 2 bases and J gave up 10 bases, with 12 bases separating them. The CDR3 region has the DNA TGTGCCAGCAGCTTAAGGAACCTAGAACCCCAGCATTTT. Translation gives CASSLRNLEPQHF.

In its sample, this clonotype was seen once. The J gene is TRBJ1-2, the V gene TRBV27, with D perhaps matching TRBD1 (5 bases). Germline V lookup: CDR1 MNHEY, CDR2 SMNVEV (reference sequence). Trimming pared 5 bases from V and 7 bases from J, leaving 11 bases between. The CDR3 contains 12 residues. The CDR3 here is CASSPQGAGYTF. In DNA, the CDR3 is TGTGCCAGCAGTCCCCAGGGTGCTGGCTACACCTTC.

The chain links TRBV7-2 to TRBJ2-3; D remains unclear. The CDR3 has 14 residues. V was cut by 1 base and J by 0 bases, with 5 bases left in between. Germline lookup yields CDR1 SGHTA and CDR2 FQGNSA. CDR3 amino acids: CASSLVGSTDTQYF. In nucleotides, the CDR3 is TGTGCCAGCAGCTTAGTTGGCAGCACAGATACGCAGTATTTT.

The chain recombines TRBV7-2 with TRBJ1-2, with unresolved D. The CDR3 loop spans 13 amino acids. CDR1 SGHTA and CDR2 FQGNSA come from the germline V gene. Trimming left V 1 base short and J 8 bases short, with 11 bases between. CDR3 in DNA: TGTGCCAGCAGCTTAGATTGGCGGCGGGGCTACACCTTC. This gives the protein CASSLDWRRGYTF. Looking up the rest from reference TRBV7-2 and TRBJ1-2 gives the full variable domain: GAGVSQSPSNKVTEKGKDVELRCDPISGHTALYWYRQSLGQGLEFLIYFQGNSAPDKSGLPSDRFSAERTGGSVSTLTIQRTQQEDSAVYLCASSLDWRRGYTFGSGTRLTVV.

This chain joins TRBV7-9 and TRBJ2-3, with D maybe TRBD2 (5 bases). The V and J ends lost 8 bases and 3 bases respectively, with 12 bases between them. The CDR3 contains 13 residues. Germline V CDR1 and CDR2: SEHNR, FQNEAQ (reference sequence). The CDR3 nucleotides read TGTGCCAGCGGTGGTGAGGGAACAGATACGCAGTATTTT. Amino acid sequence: CASGGEGTDTQYF.

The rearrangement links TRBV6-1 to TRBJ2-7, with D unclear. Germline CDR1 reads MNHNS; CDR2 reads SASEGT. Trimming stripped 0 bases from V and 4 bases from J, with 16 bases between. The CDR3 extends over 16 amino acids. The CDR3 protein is CASSEARIDRRYEQYF. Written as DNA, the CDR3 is TGTGCCAGCAGTGAAGCGCGGATAGACCGACGTTACGAGCAGTACTTC.

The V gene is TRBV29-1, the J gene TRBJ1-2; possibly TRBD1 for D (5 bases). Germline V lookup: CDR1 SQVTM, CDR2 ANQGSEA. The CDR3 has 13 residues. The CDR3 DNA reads TGCGCGACCCAAAGGGGTTTCTCCTATGGCTACACCTTC. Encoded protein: CATQRGFSYGYTF.

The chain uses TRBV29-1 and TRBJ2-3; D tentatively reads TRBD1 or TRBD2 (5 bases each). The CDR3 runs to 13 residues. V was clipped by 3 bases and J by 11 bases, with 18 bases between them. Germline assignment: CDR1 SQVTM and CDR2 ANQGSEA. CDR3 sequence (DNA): TGCAGCGTTGACGGGGCTCCTACTAGGGGGCAGTATTTT. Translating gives CSVDGAPTRGQYF.

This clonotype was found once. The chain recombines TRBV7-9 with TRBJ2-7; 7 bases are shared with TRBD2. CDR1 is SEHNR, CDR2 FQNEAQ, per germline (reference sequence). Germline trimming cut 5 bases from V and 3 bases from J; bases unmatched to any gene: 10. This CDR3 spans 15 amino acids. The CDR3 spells CASSARDYKDYEQYF. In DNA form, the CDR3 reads TGTGCCAGCAGCGCCCGGGACTACAAGGACTACGAGCAGTACTTC.

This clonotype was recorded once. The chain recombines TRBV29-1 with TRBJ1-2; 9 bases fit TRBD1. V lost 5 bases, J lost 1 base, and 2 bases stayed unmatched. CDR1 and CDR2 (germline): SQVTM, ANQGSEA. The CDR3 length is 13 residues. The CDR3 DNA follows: TGCAGCGTTCCGGACAGGGGTAACTATGGCTACACCTTC. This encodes CSVPDRGNYGYTF.